Listed here are 25 T cell receptor beta chains from one sample, sequenced in a study of beta chain features in type 1 diabetes. As every portion of the isolated RNA was reverse transcribed, the sequencing read expressed TCRB transcripts. Assay: immunoSEQ multiplex PCR; the TCRdb copy retains only in-frame clones and omits some. This table has about 220,000 clones, 9.5% to 13% appearing once. Sequenced input: central memory CD4+ T cells from blood. The receptors were gathered from a man aged 18 to 30 in good health.

This clone was found a few times. The chain has TRBV7-2 and TRBJ2-7, with 7 bases fitting TRBD1. Germline assignment: CDR1 SGHTA and CDR2 FQGNSA. This CDR3 has 16 amino acids. Unmatched junction bases numbered 12, after V lost 5 bases and J lost 2 bases. The CDR3 bases are TGTGCCAGCAGCAAACGACAGGGCGACCGACCCTACGAGCAGTACTTC. It translates to CASSKRQGDRPYEQYF.

This clone has a count of ten or more. The CDR3 reads CSVEDEGLSYEQYF. DNA for the CDR3: TGCAGCGTTGAAGATGAGGGCCTCTCCTACGAGCAGTACTTC. The rearrangement uses TRBV29-1 and TRBJ2-7; possibly TRBD2 for D (5 bases). The germline CDR1 and CDR2 sequences are SQVTM and ANQGSEA. V lost 0 bases and J lost 0, with 9 bases in between. CDR3 length: 14 amino acids.

This clone was counted only a few times. An end of the junction does not agree with germline; a read error may underlie this. The chain is built from TRBV11-1 and TRBJ2-7; D is uncertain. The germline V gene has CDR1 SGHAT and CDR2 FQDESV (reference sequence). The length of the CDR3 is 13 residues. This CDR3 reads CASSRETLYGQYF. Here the CDR3 DNA reads TGTGCCAGCAGCCGAGAGACACTTTACGGGCAGTACTTC.

V gene TRBV30 combines with J gene TRBJ2-3, with D tentatively TRBD1 or TRBD2 (6 bases each). V lost 5 bases and J 6 bases, leaving 21 bases between the germline ends. Germline V gene sequence: CDR1 GTSNPN, CDR2 SVGIG (reference sequence). The CDR3 runs to 15 residues. In DNA, the CDR3 is TGTGCCTGGGCGCCGACAGGCTCCCGGGGGGATACGCAGTATTTT. It yields the protein CAWAPTGSRGDTQYF.

V is TRBV29-1 and J is TRBJ2-5; perhaps TRBD1 as D (5 bases). Germline lookup yields CDR1 SQVTM and CDR2 ANQGSEA. Between the trimmed V and J ends, which lost 1 base and 3 bases, there was a span of 12 bases. The CDR3 is 14 amino acids. The CDR3 loop reads CSVEVSGREETQYF. The CDR3 bases are TGCAGCGTTGAAGTTTCGGGCAGGGAAGAGACCCAGTACTTC.

This clone was picked up many times. This sequence joins TRBV11-2 and TRBJ2-3, with D perhaps TRBD2 (6 bases). There are 16 residues in the CDR3. The V gene lost 5 bases and the J gene lost 7 bases, with 22 bases spanning the gap. In germline, CDR1 is SGHAT, CDR2 FQNNGV. CDR3 bases: TGTGCCAGCAGCCACCCTGGGAGGTCTTCGATGCATACGCAGTATTTT. Translating it yields CASSHPGRSSMHTQYF. The variable domain in full, completed from reference TRBV11-2 and TRBJ2-3, reads EAGVAQSPRYKIIEKRQSVAFWCNPISGHATLYWYQQILGQGPKLLIQFQNNGVVDDSQLPKDRFSAERLKGVDSTLKIQPAKLEDSAVYLCASSHPGRSSMHTQYFGPGTRLTVL.

Only a few counts were recorded for this clone. The chain employs TRBV7-2 and TRBJ2-5; the match to TRBD2 covers 9 bases. The germline CDR1 and CDR2 sequences are SGHTA and FQGNSA. The CDR3 is 14 amino acids. V lost 5 bases, J lost 4 bases, and 5 bases stayed unmatched. This chain's CDR3 is CASSAELAGETQYF. DNA for the CDR3: TGTGCCAGCAGCGCTGAACTAGCGGGAGAGACCCAGTACTTC.

This clone was detected a few times. The genes are TRBV6-6 and TRBJ1-5; D uncertain. The germline V and J ends were trimmed by 8 bases and 3 bases, with 8 bases remaining between them. The CDR3 is 12 amino acids. The germline CDR1 and CDR2 sequences are MNHNY and SVGAGI (reference sequence). In DNA, the CDR3 is TGTGCCAGCCAGGTACCCAATCAGCCCCAGCATTTT. It translates to CASQVPNQPQHF.

This clone came up a few times. The rearrangement uses TRBV7-8 and TRBJ2-1; D is ambiguous. Trimming cost V 0 bases and J 10 bases, with 10 bases left between them. CDR1 SGHVS and CDR2 FQNEAQ come from the germline V gene. This CDR3 has 13 amino acids. The CDR3 DNA is TGTGCCAGCAGCTTAGCAGGTAGCAGCGAGCAGTTCTTC. Translating it yields CASSLAGSSEQFF. The full variable domain, completed using reference TRBV7-8 and TRBJ2-1, is GAGVSQSPRYKVAKRGQDVALRCDPISGHVSLFWYQQALGQGPEFLTYFQNEAQLDKSGLPSDRFFAERPEGSVSTLKIQRTQQEDSAVYLCASSLAGSSEQFFGPGTRLTVL.

J is TRBJ2-3 and V is TRBV7-2; 11 nucleotides line up with TRBD2. Germline V gene sequence: CDR1 SGHTA, CDR2 FQGNSA. Trimming took 6 bases from V and 0 from J; bases not matched to a gene: 2. The CDR3 is 15 amino acids. CDR3 nucleotide sequence: TGTGCCAGCAGACGGACTAGCGGGAGCACAGATACGCAGTATTTT. This translates into CASRRTSGSTDTQYF.

The chain recombines TRBV29-1 with TRBJ1-2; no clear D. V gave up 3 bases and J gave up 8 bases, with 13 bases separating them. The germline V gene encodes CDR1 SQVTM and CDR2 ANQGSEA. The CDR3 covers 12 residues. The CDR3 DNA reads TGCAGCGTTGAGTCAACTGGCCGAGGCTACACCTTC. It codes for CSVESTGRGYTF.

This clone appeared many times. The gene calls are TRBV7-2 and TRBJ2-1; 8 nucleotides align to TRBD2. V gave up 4 bases and J gave up 9 bases; unmatched junction bases: 5. Germline CDR1 is SGHTA and CDR2 is FQGNSA. This CDR3 comprises 13 residues. The CDR3 region is CASSSPLAGEQFF. For the CDR3, the DNA is TGTGCCAGCAGCTCCCCCCTAGCGGGTGAGCAGTTCTTC.

At least ten counts were recorded for this clone. The chain carries TRBV30 and TRBJ2-5; TRBD2 might be the D (6 bases). V gave up 0 bases and J gave up 1 base, with 15 bases separating them. The CDR3 extends over 16 amino acids. CDR1 is GTSNPN, CDR2 SVGIG, per germline (reference sequence). The CDR3 spells CAWSVLGRGSQETQYF. The CDR3, as DNA: TGTGCCTGGAGTGTACTGGGACGGGGGAGCCAAGAGACCCAGTACTTC.

The V call is TRBV28, the J call TRBJ1-4, with D possibly matching TRBD1 (5 bases). The CDR3 sequence is 14 residues long. V lost 6 bases, J lost 12 bases, and 20 bases lay in between. Germline loops: CDR1 MDHEN, CDR2 SYDVKM. The CDR3 here is CASSNSRTLRELFF. The CDR3 bases are TGTGCCAGCAGCAATTCTCGGACATTGAGAGAACTGTTTTTT.

The CDR3 sequence is CASGPNANTGELFF. The CDR3, as DNA: TGTGCCAGCGGCCCTAACGCGAACACCGGGGAGCTGTTTTTT. The chain uses TRBV9 and TRBJ2-2; D uncertain. This CDR3 is 14 amino acids long. Germline CDR1 is SGDLS and CDR2 is YYNGEE. The ends were cut back, 7 bases at V and 0 bases at J, with 10 bases in the middle.

This clone was detected many times. This chain uses TRBV29-1 with TRBJ1-1; no reliable D call. Trimming removed 5 bases at V and 5 bases at J, with 18 bases between. Germline CDR1 reads SQVTM; CDR2 reads ANQGSEA. The CDR3 contains 14 residues. The chain's CDR3 is CSVQSVTGGTEAFF. The CDR3 nucleotides are TGCAGCGTTCAGTCAGTGACCGGAGGGACTGAAGCTTTCTTT.

The chain uses TRBV7-7 and TRBJ2-6, with D possibly TRBD2 on 7 matching bases. The germline V gene encodes CDR1 SSHAT and CDR2 FNYEAQ (reference sequence). V was shortened by 5 bases and J by 3 bases, with 14 bases between the two germline ends. The CDR3 contains 16 residues. The CDR3 DNA follows: TGTGCCAGCAGCCCCATCGGGGGGCTTGGGGCCAACGTCCTGACTTTC. Protein sequence: CASSPIGGLGANVLTF. Full variable domain (remainder filled in from reference TRBV7-7 and TRBJ2-6): GAGVSQSPRYKVTKRGQDVTLRCDPISSHATLYWYQQALGQGPEFLTYFNYEAQPDKSGLPSDRFSAERPEGSISTLTIQRTEQRDSAMYRCASSPIGGLGANVLTFGAGSRLTVL.

The CDR3 sequence: CASSSPQGMSYEQYF. CDR3 coding DNA: TGCGCCAGCAGCTCCCCACAGGGTATGTCCTACGAGCAGTACTTC. The chain is built from TRBV5-1 and TRBJ2-7; a possible D gene is TRBD1 (6 bases). V lost 3 bases to trimming and J lost 1 base, with 14 bases between them. There are 15 residues in the CDR3. The germline CDR1 and CDR2 sequences are SGHRS and YFSETQ.

This clone was seen only a few times. This rearrangement joins TRBV2 to TRBJ2-5; D is uncertain. The V and J ends lost 3 bases and 0 bases respectively, with 5 bases between them. CDR3 length equals 13 residues. The germline V gene has CDR1 SNHLY and CDR2 FYNNEI. CDR3 bases: TGTGCCAGCAGTGACGGCCACCAAGAGACCCAGTACTTC. Its translation: CASSDGHQETQYF. Using reference TRBV2 and TRBJ2-5 for the parts outside the CDR3, the full variable domain is EPEVTQTPSHQVTQMGQEVILRCVPISNHLYFYWYRQILGQKVEFLVSFYNNEISEKSEIFDDQFSVERPDGSNFTLKIRSTKLEDSAMYFCASSDGHQETQYFGPGTRLLVL.

This clone occurred a few times. CDR3 nucleotide sequence: TGTGCCAGCAACCGAGCGCAAGAGACCCAGTACTTC. Protein sequence: CASNRAQETQYF. The V gene is TRBV2, the J gene TRBJ2-5, with no clear D. The germline gives CDR1 SNHLY, CDR2 FYNNEI. The V and J ends lost 7 bases and 2 bases respectively, with 8 bases between them. CDR3 length equals 12 residues.

This clone was recorded a few times. V gene TRBV4-1 combines with J gene TRBJ1-2; TRBD1 is a possible D gene (5 bases). There are 13 residues in the CDR3. V was pared by 4 bases and J by 4 bases, with 10 bases between. Germline lookup yields CDR1 MGHRA and CDR2 YSYEKL. The CDR3 region is CASSRDSTYGYTF. The CDR3 DNA reads TGCGCCAGCAGCCGTGACAGCACCTATGGCTACACCTTC.

Only a few counts were recorded for this clone. Other DNA sequences in the same sample also yield this CDR3. J is TRBJ2-5 and V is TRBV30; D remains ambiguous. The CDR3 consists of 13 residues. Germline V gene lookup returns CDR1 GTSNPN and CDR2 SVGIG (reference sequence). V was pared by 0 bases and J by 5 bases, with 10 bases between. CDR3 DNA sequence: TGTGCCTGGAGTGTAAGGGTGAGGGAGACCCAGTACTTC. This encodes CAWSVRVRETQYF.

The V call is TRBV5-4, the J call TRBJ2-1; D remains unclear. The CDR3 spans 16 residues. CDR1 SGHNT and CDR2 YYREEE come from the germline V gene (reference sequence). Between the trimmed V and J ends, which lost 0 bases and 0 bases, there was a span of 10 bases. CDR3 amino acids: CASSLDSAASYNEQFF. The CDR3 DNA follows: TGTGCCAGCAGCTTGGATAGTGCCGCCTCCTACAATGAGCAGTTCTTC. The full variable domain, in which reference TRBV5-4 and TRBJ2-1 provide the parts outside the CDR3, is ETGVTQSPTHLIKTRGQQVTLRCSSQSGHNTVSWYQQALGQGPQFIFQYYREEENGRGNFPPRFSGLQFPNYSSELNVNALELDDSALYLCASSLDSAASYNEQFFGPGTRLTVL.

V gene TRBV9 combines with J gene TRBJ2-2; 10 bases fit TRBD2. The CDR3 contains 15 residues. Trimming at V came to 3 bases and at J to 3 bases, leaving 2 bases not matched to a gene. Germline V gene data show CDR1 as SGDLS and CDR2 as YYNGEE. DNA of the CDR3: TGTGCCAGCAGCGGCGGACTAGCGGACACCGGGGAGCTGTTTTTT. Amino acids: CASSGGLADTGELFF.

The V gene is TRBV5-4, the J gene TRBJ2-3; the match to TRBD2 covers 11 bases. CDR1 and CDR2 (germline): SGHNT, YYREEE (reference sequence). The V segment lost 0 bases and the J segment 0 bases; nucleotides outside the gene matches: 6. The CDR3 extends over 18 amino acids. The CDR3 nucleotides are TGTGCCAGCAGCTTGGCCGTCGCTAGCGGGAGGAGCACAGATACGCAGTATTTT. Translated: CASSLAVASGRSTDTQYF.